This T cell receptor (beta chain) was identified during a study of blood T cell repertoires in COVID-19. The CDR3 length is 14 residues. Trimming removed 5 bases from V and 9 bases from J; junction bases left unmatched: 10. CDR1 and CDR2 (germline): KGHSH, LQKENI. Here immunoSEQ multiplex PCR was the method, and the copy in TCRdb shows in-frame clones only, minus some. The sample lists roughly 60,000 clones; 65% to 90% were seen once. The chain recombines TRBV18 with TRBJ2-1; TRBD1 aligns across 7 bases. Sequenced sample: peripheral blood. The TCR originated in an older woman with acute or convalescent COVID-19. The chain's CDR3 is CASSSDRVVSEQFF. In nucleotides, the CDR3 is TGTGCCAGCTCATCCGACAGGGTGGTTAGTGAGCAGTTCTTC.